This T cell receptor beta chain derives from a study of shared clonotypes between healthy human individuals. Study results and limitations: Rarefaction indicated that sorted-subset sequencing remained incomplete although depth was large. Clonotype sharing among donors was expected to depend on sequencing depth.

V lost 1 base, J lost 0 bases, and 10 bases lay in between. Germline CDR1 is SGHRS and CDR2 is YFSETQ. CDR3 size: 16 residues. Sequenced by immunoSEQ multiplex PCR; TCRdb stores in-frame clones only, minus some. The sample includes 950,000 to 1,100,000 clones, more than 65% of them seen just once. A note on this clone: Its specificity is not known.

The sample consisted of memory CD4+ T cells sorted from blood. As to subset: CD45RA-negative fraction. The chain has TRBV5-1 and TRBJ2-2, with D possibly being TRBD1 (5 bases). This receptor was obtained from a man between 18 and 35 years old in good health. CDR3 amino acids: CASSLISTANTGELFF. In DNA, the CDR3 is TGCGCCAGCAGCTTGATTTCGACAGCGAACACCGGGGAGCTGTTTTTT. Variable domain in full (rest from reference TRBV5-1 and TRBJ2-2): KAGVTQTPRYLIKTRGQQVTLSCSPISGHRSVSWYQQTPGQGLQFLFEYFSETQRNKGNFPGRFSGRQFSNSRSEMNVSTLELGDSALYLCASSLISTANTGELFFGEGSRLTVL.